Shown below are 23 T cell receptor beta chains from a single sample sequenced in a study of CD8+ T cells in alopecia areata listed by TCRdb under 2018. Taken with the paper, the label for treatment or condition translates to: oral pan-JAK inhibitor, 5-10 mg twice daily. Libraries were constructed by the immunoSEQ multiplex PCR assay. To provide template for TCR sequencing, every sample had RNA extracted and reverse transcribed into cDNA. The clones in this table, taken by TCRdb from immuneACCESS, are in-frame only. Not every clone is retained; where verified, under half of the shortfall comes from an unresolved V gene, and the cause of the rest is unknown. The sample table contains roughly 230,000 clones; only one count was recorded for over 40% of them. 2% to 3% of the sample is taken by the ten largest. The material was CD4+ T cells sorted from blood, obtained at approximately week 36, from a patient treated with tofacitinib. These receptors were collected from a human donor with alopecia areata.

The chain joins TRBV25-1 to TRBJ1-1; 10 bases are a match to TRBD1. Germline CDR1 and CDR2: MGHDK and SYGVNS. The CDR3 length is 16 residues. The V gene end was trimmed by 4 bases and the J gene end by 1 base; junction bases not matched to a gene: 6. DNA of the CDR3: TGTGCCAGCAGTGCCGGGACAGGGGTATGGAACACTGAAGCTTTCTTT. This gives the protein CASSAGTGVWNTEAFF. The whole variable domain, filled in from reference TRBV25-1 and TRBJ1-1, reads EADIYQTPRYLVIGTGKKITLECSQTMGHDKMYWYQQDPGMELHLIHYSYGVNSTEKGDLSSESTVSRIRTEHFPLTLESARPSHTSQYLCASSAGTGVWNTEAFFGQGTRLTVV.

This rearrangement joins TRBV9 to TRBJ2-7; the match to TRBD1 covers 9 bases. Germline lookup yields CDR1 SGDLS and CDR2 YYNGEE. Trimming took 4 bases from V and 3 from J; bases not matched to a gene: 8. The CDR3 is 15 residues long. This CDR3 reads CASSWGTGTDYEQYF. CDR3 bases: TGTGCCAGCAGCTGGGGGACAGGGACAGACTACGAGCAGTACTTC.

This clone was recorded once. The chain employs TRBV2 and TRBJ2-1; D might be TRBD2 (6 bases). Germline V gene sequence: CDR1 SNHLY, CDR2 FYNNEI. CDR3 length: 13 amino acids. Deletions cut 5 bases from V and 5 bases from J, with 10 bases between. This chain's CDR3 is CASSQRANNEQFF. CDR3 sequence (DNA): TGTGCCAGCAGTCAGCGGGCGAACAATGAGCAGTTCTTC.

The CDR3 loop reads CASSLGGGRGNEQFF. CDR3 sequence (DNA): TGTGCCAGCAGCCTAGGAGGGGGCCGGGGCAATGAGCAGTTCTTC. The chain couples TRBV11-3 to TRBJ2-1; the D gene is possibly TRBD1 (7 bases). CDR1 and CDR2 (germline): SGHNT, YENEEA. CDR3 length: 15 amino acids. With 5 bases removed from V and 6 bases from J, the gap between germline ends came to 17 bases.

This clone turned up a few times. V and J are TRBV23-1 and TRBJ2-5; either TRBD1 or TRBD2 may fit D (5 bases each). TRBV23-1 is an open reading frame whose function is uncertain. V was cut by 0 bases and J by 4 bases, with 9 bases left in between. This CDR3 has 14 amino acids. DNA for the CDR3: TGCGCCAGCAGTCAATCGGGACCTCGAGAGACCCAGTACTTC. Translating gives CASSQSGPRETQYF.

This chain uses TRBV30 with TRBJ2-2, with D unclear. CDR3 length: 13 residues. Trimming cost V 5 bases and J 3 bases, with 10 bases left between them. Germline CDR1 reads GTSNPN; CDR2 reads SVGIG (reference sequence). CDR3 in DNA: TGTGCCTGGGGGCCCCAATACACCGGGGAGCTGTTTTTT. Translated, it gives CAWGPQYTGELFF.

CDR3 coding DNA: TGTGCCAGCAGCCCCCCTTCGAGTCCCGGGGAGCTGTTTTTT. Translated, it gives CASSPPSSPGELFF. The chain employs TRBV6-5 and TRBJ2-2, with no clear D. Per germline, CDR1 MNHEY and CDR2 SVGAGI. V lost 6 bases to trimming and J lost 6 bases, with 14 bases between them. This CDR3 contains 14 residues.

The chain combines TRBV9 with TRBJ2-3, with D maybe TRBD2 (5 bases). Deletions cut 0 bases from V and 2 bases from J, with 7 bases between. In germline, CDR1 is SGDLS, CDR2 YYNGEE. CDR3 length: 14 residues. Here the CDR3 DNA reads TGTGCCAGCAGCGTAGTTAGCGACACAGATACGCAGTATTTT. It translates to CASSVVSDTDTQYF.

The rearrangement joins TRBV10-3 to TRBJ2-7, with D perhaps TRBD1 or TRBD2 (5 bases each). V dropped 7 bases and J dropped 5 bases, with 24 bases sitting between them. The CDR3 has 16 amino acids. CDR1 and CDR2 from the germline V gene are ENHRY and SYGVKD. CDR3 nucleotide sequence: TGTGCCATCAAGGTAATAAGGTCTGGGGGAAGGCACGAGCAGTACTTC. Translated, it gives CAIKVIRSGGRHEQYF.

The chain recombines TRBV27 with TRBJ1-2, with D possibly TRBD1 on 6 matching bases. This CDR3 spans 15 amino acids. The germline V and J ends were trimmed by 5 bases and 6 bases, with 19 bases remaining between them. CDR1 MNHEY and CDR2 SMNVEV come from the germline V gene (reference sequence). The CDR3 sequence is CASSQRPNQGNGYTF. DNA of the CDR3: TGTGCCAGCAGTCAACGCCCGAACCAGGGGAATGGCTACACCTTC.

The rearrangement joins TRBV11-2 to TRBJ2-7; D is ambiguous. This CDR3 contains 12 residues. CDR1 is SGHAT and CDR2 is FQNNGV in the germline V gene. Trimming stripped 1 base from V and 3 bases from J, with 4 bases between. This chain's CDR3 is CASSLVRYEQYF. CDR3 in DNA: TGTGCCAGCAGCTTAGTCCGCTACGAGCAGTACTTC.

This chain connects TRBV25-1 to TRBJ2-7, with D perhaps matching TRBD1 (6 bases). This CDR3 has 12 residues. Germline assignment: CDR1 MGHDK and CDR2 SYGVNS. With 5 bases removed from V and 7 bases from J, the gap between germline ends came to 12 bases. The CDR3 loop reads CASSFTGKEQYF. DNA of the CDR3: TGTGCCAGCAGTTTCACAGGGAAGGAGCAGTACTTC.

The J gene is TRBJ1-4, the V gene TRBV4-3; D remains unclear. The V gene lost 8 bases and the J gene lost 6 bases, with 7 bases spanning the gap. This CDR3 has 11 amino acids. Germline assignment: CDR1 LGHNA and CDR2 YSLEER. DNA for the CDR3: TGCGCCAGCGGCTCACATGAAAAACTGTTTTTT. Encoded protein: CASGSHEKLFF.

V usage is TRBV29-1 and J usage is TRBJ2-6; D is unclear. This CDR3 region has 14 residues. Germline loops: CDR1 SQVTM, CDR2 ANQGSEA. Trimming removed 6 bases from V and 0 bases from J, with 9 bases in between. CDR3 in DNA: TGCAGCGTATTAATCCTCTCTGGGGCCAACGTCCTGACTTTC. Protein product: CSVLILSGANVLTF.

The chain uses TRBV9 and TRBJ1-1; no reliable D call. The CDR3 is made up of 16 amino acids. V gave up 0 bases and J gave up 0 bases, with 12 bases separating them. Germline-derived CDR1 and CDR2 are SGDLS and YYNGEE. CDR3 amino acids: CASSVAPPGMNTEAFF. In nucleotides, the CDR3 is TGTGCCAGCAGCGTAGCTCCTCCGGGGATGAACACTGAAGCTTTCTTT.

In its sample, this clone was seen a few times. The sample contains more than one DNA sequence encoding this CDR3. This rearrangement joins TRBV5-1 to TRBJ2-6; D is perhaps TRBD2 (6 bases). This CDR3 has 15 residues. With 2 bases removed from V and 1 base from J, the gap between germline ends came to 7 bases. CDR1 is SGHRS, CDR2 YFSETQ, per germline. This chain's CDR3 is CASSLGGSGANVLTF. CDR3 in DNA: TGCGCCAGCAGCTTAGGAGGGTCTGGGGCCAACGTCCTGACTTTC.

CDR3 residues: CAASREGYNEQFF. CDR3 in DNA: TGTGCCGCCTCGCGGGAGGGATACAATGAGCAGTTCTTC. The V and J genes are TRBV6-1 and TRBJ2-1; 9 bases are shared with TRBD2. There are 13 residues in the CDR3. V was pared by 11 bases and J by 4 bases, with 6 bases of the junction left unmatched. Germline V gives CDR1 MNHNS, CDR2 SASEGT.

CDR3: CASSWDGQGPRETQYF. The DNA of the CDR3 is TGCGCCAGCAGCTGGGACGGACAGGGTCCGAGGGAGACCCAGTACTTC. The J gene is TRBJ2-5, the V gene TRBV5-1, with TRBD1 identical over 8 bases. The J segment lost 5 bases and the V segment lost 3 bases, leaving 12 bases of the junction unmatched. Germline CDR1 SGHRS, CDR2 YFSETQ. The CDR3 extends over 16 amino acids.

The gene calls are TRBV6-5 and TRBJ1-1; D gene ambiguous. The CDR3 covers 13 residues. The germline V and J ends were trimmed by 5 bases and 0 bases, with 7 bases remaining between them. The germline V gene encodes CDR1 MNHEY and CDR2 SVGAGI. This chain's CDR3 is CASSANMNTEAFF. The DNA for the CDR3 is TGTGCCAGCAGTGCCAACATGAACACTGAAGCTTTCTTT.

The chain has TRBV25-1 and TRBJ1-1; 7 positions agree with TRBD1. Germline CDR1 is MGHDK and CDR2 is SYGVNS. Trimming at V came to 4 bases and at J to 11 bases, leaving 7 bases not matched to a gene. This CDR3 is 12 amino acids long. This chain's CDR3 is CASSGPTGRAFF. The DNA for the CDR3 is TGTGCCAGCAGTGGACCGACAGGGAGGGCTTTCTTT.

This clone came up a few times. The chain combines TRBV5-1 with TRBJ2-3; the match to TRBD2 covers 7 bases. This CDR3 is built from 18 residues. CDR1 and CDR2 from the germline V gene are SGHRS and YFSETQ. The junction had 17 bases not matched to a gene; V was cut back by 3 bases and J by 4 bases. The CDR3 region is CASSSSWDVRGRADTQYF. CDR3 sequence (DNA): TGCGCCAGCAGCTCCTCTTGGGACGTTAGAGGGAGGGCAGATACGCAGTATTTT.

V gene TRBV30 combines with J gene TRBJ2-7; D not resolved. This CDR3 is 13 amino acids long. Germline V lookup: CDR1 GTSNPN, CDR2 SVGIG (reference sequence). V dropped 2 bases and J dropped 6 bases, with 14 bases sitting between them. The CDR3 bases are TGTGCCTGGAGTCCCCGGACCCTGGGCGAGCAGTACTTC. Its translation is CAWSPRTLGEQYF.

This clone was detected a few times. The chain joins TRBV5-1 to TRBJ1-1; no clear D gene. Germline V gives CDR1 SGHRS, CDR2 YFSETQ. V lost 1 base to trimming and J lost 5 bases, with 12 bases between them. The CDR3 length is 14 residues. The CDR3 nucleotides are TGCGCCAGCAGCTTGAGTCCCCTCGGGACTGAAGCTTTCTTT. Translation: CASSLSPLGTEAFF.